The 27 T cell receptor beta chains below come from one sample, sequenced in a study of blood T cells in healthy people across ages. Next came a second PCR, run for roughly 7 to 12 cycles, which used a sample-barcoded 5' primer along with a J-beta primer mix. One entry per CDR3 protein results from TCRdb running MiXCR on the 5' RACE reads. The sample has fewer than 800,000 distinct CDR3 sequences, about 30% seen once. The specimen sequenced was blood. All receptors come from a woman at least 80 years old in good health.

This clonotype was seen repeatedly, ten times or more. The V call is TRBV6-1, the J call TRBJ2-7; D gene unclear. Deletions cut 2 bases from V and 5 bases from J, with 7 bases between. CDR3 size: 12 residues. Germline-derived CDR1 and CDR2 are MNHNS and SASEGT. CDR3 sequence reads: CASSELRNEQYF. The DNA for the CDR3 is TGTGCCAGCAGTGAACTCAGAAACGAGCAGTACTTC.

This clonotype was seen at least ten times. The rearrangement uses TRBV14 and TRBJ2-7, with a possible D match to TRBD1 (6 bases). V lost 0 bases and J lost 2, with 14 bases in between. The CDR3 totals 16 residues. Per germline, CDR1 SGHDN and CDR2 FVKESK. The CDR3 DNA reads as TGTGCCAGCAGCCAAGACTTCGCCAGGGGTGCCTACGAGCAGTACTTC. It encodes CASSQDFARGAYEQYF.

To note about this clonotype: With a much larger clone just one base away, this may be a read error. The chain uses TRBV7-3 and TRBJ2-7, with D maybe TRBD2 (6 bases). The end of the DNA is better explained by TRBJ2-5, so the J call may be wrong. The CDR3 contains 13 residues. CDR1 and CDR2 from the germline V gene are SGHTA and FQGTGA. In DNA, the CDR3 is TGTGCCAGCAGCCCTAGCGTCAGTGGGACCCAGTACTTC. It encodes CASSPSVSGTQYF.

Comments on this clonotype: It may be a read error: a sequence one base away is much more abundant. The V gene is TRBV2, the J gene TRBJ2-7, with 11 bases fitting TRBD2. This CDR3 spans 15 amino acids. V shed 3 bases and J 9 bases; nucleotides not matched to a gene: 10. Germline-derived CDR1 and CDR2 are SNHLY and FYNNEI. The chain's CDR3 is CASSETSGVPGWQYF. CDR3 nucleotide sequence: TGTGCCAGCAGTGAGACTAGCGGGGTGCCCGGGTGGCAGTACTTC. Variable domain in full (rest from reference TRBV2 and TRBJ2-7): EPEVTQTPSHQVTQMGQEVILRCVPISNHLYFYWYRQILGQKVEFLVSFYNNEISEKSEIFDDQFSVERPDGSNFTLKIRSTKLEDSAMYFCASSETSGVPGWQYFGPGTRLTVT.

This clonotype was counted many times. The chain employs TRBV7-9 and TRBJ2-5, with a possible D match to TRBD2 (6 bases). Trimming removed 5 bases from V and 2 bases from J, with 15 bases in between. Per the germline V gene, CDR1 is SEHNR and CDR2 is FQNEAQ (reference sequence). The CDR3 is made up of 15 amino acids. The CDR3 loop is CASSPPPGGQETQYF. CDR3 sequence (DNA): TGTGCCAGCAGCCCCCCGCCCGGGGGACAAGAGACCCAGTACTTC.

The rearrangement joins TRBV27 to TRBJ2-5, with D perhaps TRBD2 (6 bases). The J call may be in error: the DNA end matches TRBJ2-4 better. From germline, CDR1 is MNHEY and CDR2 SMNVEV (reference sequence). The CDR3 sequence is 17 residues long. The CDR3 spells CASSFLQGSGLKNIQYF. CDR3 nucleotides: TGTGCCAGCAGTTTCCTTCAAGGGTCAGGACTAAAAAACATTCAGTACTTC.

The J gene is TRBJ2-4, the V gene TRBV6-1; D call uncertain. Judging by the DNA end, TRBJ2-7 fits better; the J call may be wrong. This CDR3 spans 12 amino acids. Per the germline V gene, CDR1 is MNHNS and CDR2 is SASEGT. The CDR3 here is CASSETGREQYF. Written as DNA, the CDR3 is TGTGCCAGCAGTGAGACGGGCCGCGAGCAGTACTTC.

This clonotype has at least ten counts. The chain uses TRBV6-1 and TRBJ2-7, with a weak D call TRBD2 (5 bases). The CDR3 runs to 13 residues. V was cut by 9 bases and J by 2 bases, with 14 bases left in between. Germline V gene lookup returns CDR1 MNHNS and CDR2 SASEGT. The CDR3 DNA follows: TGTGCCAGTCTAGGACTGTCTGCCTACGAGCAGTACTTC. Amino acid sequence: CASLGLSAYEQYF.

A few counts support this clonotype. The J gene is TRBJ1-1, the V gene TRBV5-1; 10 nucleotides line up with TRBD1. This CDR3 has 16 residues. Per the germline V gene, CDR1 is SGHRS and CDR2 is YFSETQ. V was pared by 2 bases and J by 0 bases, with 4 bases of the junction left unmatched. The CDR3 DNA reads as TGCGCCAGCAGCTTTACGGGACAGGGGATGAACACTGAAGCTTTCTTT. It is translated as CASSFTGQGMNTEAFF.

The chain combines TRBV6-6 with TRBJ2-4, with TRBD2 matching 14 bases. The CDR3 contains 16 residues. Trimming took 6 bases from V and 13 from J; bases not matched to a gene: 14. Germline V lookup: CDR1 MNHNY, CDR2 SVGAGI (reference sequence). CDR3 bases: TGTGCCAGCAGGGGACTAGCGGGGGAAGGAAGGGAAGAGCAGTACTTC. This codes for CASRGLAGEGREEQYF.

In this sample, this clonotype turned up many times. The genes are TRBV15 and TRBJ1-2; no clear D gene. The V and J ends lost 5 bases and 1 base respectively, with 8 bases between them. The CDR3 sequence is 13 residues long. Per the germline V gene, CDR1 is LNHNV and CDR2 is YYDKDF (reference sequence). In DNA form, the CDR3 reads TGTGCCACCAGCGGCGGGGTTAACTATGGCTACACCTTC. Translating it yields CATSGGVNYGYTF.

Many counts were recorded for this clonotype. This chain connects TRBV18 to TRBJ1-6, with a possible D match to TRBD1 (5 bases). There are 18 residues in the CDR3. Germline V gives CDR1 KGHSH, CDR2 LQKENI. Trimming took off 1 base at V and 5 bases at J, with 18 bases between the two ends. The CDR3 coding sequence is TGTGCCAGCTCACCACGGCCCAACACAGGATTCAATAATTCACCCCTCCACTTT. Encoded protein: CASSPRPNTGFNNSPLHF.

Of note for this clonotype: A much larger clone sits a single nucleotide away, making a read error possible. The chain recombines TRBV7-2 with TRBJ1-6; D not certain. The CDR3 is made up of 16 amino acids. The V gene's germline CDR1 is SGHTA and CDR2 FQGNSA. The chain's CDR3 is CASSLVAGLDNLPLHF. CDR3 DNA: TGTGCCAGCAGCTTAGTAGCAGGTTTAGATAATTTACCCCTCCACTTT.

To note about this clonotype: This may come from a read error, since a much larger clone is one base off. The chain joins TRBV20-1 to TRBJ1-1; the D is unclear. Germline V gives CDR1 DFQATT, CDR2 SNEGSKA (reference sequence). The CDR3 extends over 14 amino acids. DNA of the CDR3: TGCAGTGCTGGAGACCCCTGGGGTAACACTGAAGCTTTCTTT. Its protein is CSAGDPWGNTEAFF.

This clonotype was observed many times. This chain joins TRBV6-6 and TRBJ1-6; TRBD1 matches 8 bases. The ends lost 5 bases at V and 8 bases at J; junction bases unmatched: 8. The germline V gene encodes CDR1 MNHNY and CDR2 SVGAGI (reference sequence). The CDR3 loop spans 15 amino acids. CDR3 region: CASSPPQTGDSPLHF. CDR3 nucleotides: TGTGCCAGCAGTCCCCCGCAGACAGGGGATTCACCCCTCCACTTT.

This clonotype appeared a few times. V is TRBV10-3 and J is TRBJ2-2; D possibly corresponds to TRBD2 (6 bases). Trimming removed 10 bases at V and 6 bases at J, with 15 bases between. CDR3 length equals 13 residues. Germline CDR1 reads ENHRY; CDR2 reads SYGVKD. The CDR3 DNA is TGTGCCACTACGGAGGGACGGTCCGGGGAGCTGTTTTTT. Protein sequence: CATTEGRSGELFF.

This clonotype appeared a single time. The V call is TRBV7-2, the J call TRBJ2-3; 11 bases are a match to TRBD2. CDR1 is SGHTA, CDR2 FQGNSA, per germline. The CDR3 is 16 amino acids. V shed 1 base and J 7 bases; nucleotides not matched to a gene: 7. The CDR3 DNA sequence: TGTGCCAGCAGCTTAGATGGCCTAGCGGGGGGACATACGCAGTATTTT. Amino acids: CASSLDGLAGGHTQYF.

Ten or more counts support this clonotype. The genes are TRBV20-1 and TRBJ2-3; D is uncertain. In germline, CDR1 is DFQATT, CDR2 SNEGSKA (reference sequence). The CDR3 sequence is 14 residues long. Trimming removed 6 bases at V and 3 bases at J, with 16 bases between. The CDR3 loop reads CSADLGQGTDTQYF. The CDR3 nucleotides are TGCAGTGCGGACCTCGGGCAAGGGACAGATACGCAGTATTTT.

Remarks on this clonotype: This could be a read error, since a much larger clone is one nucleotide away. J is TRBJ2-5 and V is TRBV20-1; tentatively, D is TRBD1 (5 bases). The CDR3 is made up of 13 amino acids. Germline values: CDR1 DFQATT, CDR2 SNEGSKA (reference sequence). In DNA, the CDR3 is TGCAGTGCTAGAGTACCAGGGAAAGAGGCCCAGTACTTC. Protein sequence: CSARVPGKEAQYF.

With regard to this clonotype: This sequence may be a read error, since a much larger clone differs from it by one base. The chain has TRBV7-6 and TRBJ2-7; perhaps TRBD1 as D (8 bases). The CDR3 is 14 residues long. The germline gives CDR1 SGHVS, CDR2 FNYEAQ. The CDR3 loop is CTSRSTGARGRQYF. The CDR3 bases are TGTACCAGCAGATCGACAGGGGCGCGGGGGCGGCAGTACTTC.

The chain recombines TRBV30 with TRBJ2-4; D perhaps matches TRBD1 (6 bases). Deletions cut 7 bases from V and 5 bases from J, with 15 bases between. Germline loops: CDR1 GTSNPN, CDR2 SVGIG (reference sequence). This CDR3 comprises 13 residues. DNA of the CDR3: TGTGCCTTAGCGACAGGTACTCAAAACATTCAGTACTTC. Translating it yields CALATGTQNIQYF.

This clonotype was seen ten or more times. The CDR3 DNA sequence: TGTGCCAGCAGCTTAGTGTTGGGGGGGCCTCAAGAGACCCAGTACTTC. Its translation: CASSLVLGGPQETQYF. This chain links TRBV7-2 with TRBJ2-5; D may be TRBD2 (7 bases). CDR3 length equals 16 residues. Trimming removed 1 base at V and 2 bases at J, with 14 bases between. Germline V lookup: CDR1 SGHTA, CDR2 FQGNSA. Based on the CDR3 plus reference TRBV7-2 and TRBJ2-5, the full variable domain is GAGVSQSPSNKVTEKGKDVELRCDPISGHTALYWYRQSLGQGLEFLIYFQGNSAPDKSGLPSDRFSAERTGGSVSTLTIQRTQQEDSAVYLCASSLVLGGPQETQYFGPGTRLLVL.

CDR3 sequence (DNA): TGTGCCAGCAGCCCATCGGACTATCGTCTGGGGAATGAGCAGTTCTTC. It yields the protein CASSPSDYRLGNEQFF. This chain joins TRBV9 and TRBJ2-1, with D perhaps TRBD2 (6 bases). The CDR3 extends over 16 amino acids. V lost 4 bases and J lost 7, with 21 bases in between. Germline V gene data show CDR1 as SGDLS and CDR2 as YYNGEE.

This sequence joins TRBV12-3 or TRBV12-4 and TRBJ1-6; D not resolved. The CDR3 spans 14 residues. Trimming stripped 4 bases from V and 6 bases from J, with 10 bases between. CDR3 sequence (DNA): TGTGCCAGCAGTTACACCGCGGCTAATTCACCCCTCCACTTT. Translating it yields CASSYTAANSPLHF.

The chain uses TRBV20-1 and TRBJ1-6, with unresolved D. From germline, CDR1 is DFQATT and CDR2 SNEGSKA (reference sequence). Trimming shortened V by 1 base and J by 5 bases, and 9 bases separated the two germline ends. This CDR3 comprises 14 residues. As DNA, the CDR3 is TGCAGTGCTAGAGGGGCAACGGATAATTCACCCCTCCACTTT. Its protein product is CSARGATDNSPLHF.

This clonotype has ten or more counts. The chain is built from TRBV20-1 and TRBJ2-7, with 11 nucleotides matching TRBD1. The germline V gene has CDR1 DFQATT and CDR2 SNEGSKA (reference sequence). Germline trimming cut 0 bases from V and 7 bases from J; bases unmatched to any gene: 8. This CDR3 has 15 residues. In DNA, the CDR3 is TGCAGTGCTAGAGACCCGGGACAGGGGGTTCGGGAGCAGTACTTC. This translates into CSARDPGQGVREQYF.

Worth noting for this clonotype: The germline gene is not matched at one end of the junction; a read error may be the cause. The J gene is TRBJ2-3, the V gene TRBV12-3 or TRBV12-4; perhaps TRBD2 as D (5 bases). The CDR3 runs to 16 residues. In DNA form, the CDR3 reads TGTGCCAGCAGTAACGGGAATAGAGGAGGCGCAGATGCGCAGTATTTT. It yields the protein CASSNGNRGGADAQYF.